The 30 T cell receptor beta chains given below trace back to one sample, sequenced in a study of cytomegalovirus exposure and HLA in healthy donors. Amplification used 60 Vbeta primers and 13 Jbeta primers. Assay used: immunoSEQ multiplex PCR; TCRdb lists only in-frame clones, some missing. The sample lists tens of thousands of clones; 55% to 75% were seen once. The sample taken for sequencing was PBMCs. These receptors were collected from a woman aged 25 to 45 in good health and CMV-seronegative.

The chain employs TRBV30 and TRBJ2-5; D gene ambiguous. Trimming stripped 2 bases from V and 1 base from J, with 14 bases between. The CDR3 covers 15 residues. CDR1 is GTSNPN and CDR2 is SVGIG in the germline V gene (reference sequence). CDR3 in amino acids: CAWSSGYAGQETQYF. The DNA of the CDR3 is TGTGCCTGGAGTTCCGGTTATGCTGGCCAAGAGACCCAGTACTTC.

As for this clone: The CDR3 carries no conserved terminal phenylalanine or tryptophan, so it likely arises from a read error. The J gene is TRBJ1-2, the V gene TRBV14; perhaps TRBD1 as D (5 bases). Trimming took off 2 bases at V and 4 bases at J, with 8 bases between the two ends. The CDR3 runs to 13 residues. CDR1 is SGHDN and CDR2 is FVKESK in the germline V gene. The CDR3 spells CASSQSTAYGYTV. DNA of the CDR3: TGTGCCAGCAGCCAATCGACAGCCTATGGCTACACCGTC.

The V call is TRBV2, the J call TRBJ2-6, with 7 bases fitting TRBD1. Germline-derived CDR1 and CDR2 are SNHLY and FYNNEI. V shed 9 bases, J shed 2 bases, and the junction held 4 bases outside the gene matches. This CDR3 region has 14 residues. The CDR3 DNA reads as TGTGCCAGACACAGGGGAACTGGGGCCAACGTCCTGACTTTC. It encodes CARHRGTGANVLTF. The complete variable domain, with remaining parts taken from reference TRBV2 and TRBJ2-6, reads EPEVTQTPSHQVTQMGQEVILRCVPISNHLYFYWYRQILGQKVEFLVSFYNNEISEKSEIFDDQFSVERPDGSNFTLKIRSTKLEDSAMYFCARHRGTGANVLTFGAGSRLTVL.

This CDR3 is CASSDPGTEPRGQYF. The CDR3 DNA sequence: TGTGCCAGCAGTGATCCGGGGACAGAGCCGAGGGGGCAGTACTTC. The V and J genes are TRBV2 and TRBJ2-7; 7 positions agree with TRBD1. V dropped 3 bases and J dropped 9; count of bases not matched to a gene: 14. Germline V gives CDR1 SNHLY, CDR2 FYNNEI. The CDR3 has 15 amino acids.

This chain connects TRBV7-9 to TRBJ2-5; tentative D call: TRBD1 (6 bases). V lost 5 bases to trimming and J lost 2 bases, with 12 bases between them. The CDR3 spans 14 residues. Looked up from germline, CDR1 is SEHNR and CDR2 is FQNEAQ (reference sequence). CDR3 in amino acids: CASSPQGNQETQYF. The CDR3 DNA reads TGTGCCAGCAGCCCCCAGGGGAATCAAGAGACCCAGTACTTC.

This rearrangement joins TRBV27 to TRBJ2-3; D ambiguous. Trimming removed 8 bases from V and 5 bases from J, with 8 bases in between. There are 11 residues in the CDR3. CDR1 and CDR2 (germline): MNHEY, SMNVEV (reference sequence). The DNA for the CDR3 is TGTGCCAGCGGAAGGAGAGATACGCAGTATTTT. Its protein product is CASGRRDTQYF.

The V call is TRBV7-9, the J call TRBJ1-2, with 8 bases aligning to TRBD1. J gave up 4 bases and V 6 bases, and 10 bases lay outside the gene matches. Germline-derived CDR1 and CDR2 are SEHNR and FQNEAQ (reference sequence). The CDR3 runs 15 residues. The CDR3 protein is CASSGGQAIPYGYTF. CDR3 nucleotide sequence: TGTGCCAGCAGTGGGGGACAGGCAATTCCCTATGGCTACACCTTC.

The V call is TRBV4-1, the J call TRBJ2-7; unclear D gene. Germline V gene data show CDR1 as MGHRA and CDR2 as YSYEKL. The CDR3 is 15 residues long. Trimming removed 1 base at V and 7 bases at J, with 17 bases between. The CDR3: CASSQAPGSSQEQYF. The DNA of the CDR3 is TGCGCCAGCAGCCAAGCCCCGGGTTCCTCGCAGGAGCAGTACTTC.

CDR3 loop: CASSLGRPLGQPQHF. For the CDR3, the DNA is TGTGCCAGCAGCTTAGGGCGGCCCCTAGGTCAGCCCCAGCATTTT. The V gene is TRBV7-9, the J gene TRBJ1-5; no firm D call. The CDR3 covers 15 residues. Trimming stripped 1 base from V and 6 bases from J, with 13 bases between. Germline loops: CDR1 SEHNR, CDR2 FQNEAQ (reference sequence).

Remarks on this clone: Only one base separates this from a far larger clonotype, so it likely reflects a read error. Additional DNA sequences in this sample encode the identical CDR3. The chain recombines TRBV27 with TRBJ1-1, with 7 bases matching TRBD1. The CDR3 loop spans 15 amino acids. The V gene's germline CDR1 is MNHEY and CDR2 SMNVEV (reference sequence). Unmatched junction bases numbered 17, after V lost 6 bases and J lost 10 bases. Written as DNA, the CDR3 is TGTGCCAGCAGCCTAGCGGGTTCAGGGGGTGTAAGAGCTTTCTTT. It is translated as CASSLAGSGGVRAFF.

Only a few counts were recorded for this clone. The V and J genes are TRBV5-1 and TRBJ1-1, with TRBD1 as a possible D gene (6 bases). CDR1 SGHRS and CDR2 YFSETQ come from the germline V gene. Trimming left V 5 bases short and J 5 bases short, with 13 bases between. The CDR3 has 13 residues. In DNA form, the CDR3 reads TGCGCCAGCAGGACGGACAGAACAACTGAAGCTTTCTTT. It translates to CASRTDRTTEAFF. The full variable domain, completed using reference TRBV5-1 and TRBJ1-1, is KAGVTQTPRYLIKTRGQQVTLSCSPISGHRSVSWYQQTPGQGLQFLFEYFSETQRNKGNFPGRFSGRQFSNSRSEMNVSTLELGDSALYLCASRTDRTTEAFFGQGTRLTVV.

A remark on this clone: Other DNA sequences in this sample translate to the same CDR3. As DNA, the CDR3 is TGTGCCAGCAGCCAGGGGGCCAGGCAGCCCCAGCATTTT. Protein sequence: CASSQGARQPQHF. The chain links TRBV6-4 to TRBJ1-5; 8 bases align to TRBD1. V lost 6 bases to trimming and J lost 7 bases; unmatched junction nucleotides: 5. CDR1 is MRHNA and CDR2 is SNTAGT in the germline V gene. The CDR3 is 13 amino acids.

This clone has just a few counts. This chain connects TRBV6-6 to TRBJ1-2; 7 bases map to TRBD1. Trimming cost V 2 bases and J 2 bases; bases outside gene matches: 5. The germline V gene has CDR1 MNHNY and CDR2 SVGAGI (reference sequence). The CDR3 is 15 residues long. The CDR3 here is CASSYPIQGNYGYTF. The CDR3 nucleotides are TGTGCCAGCAGTTACCCTATACAGGGGAACTATGGCTACACCTTC.

This clone was recorded a few times. This rearrangement joins TRBV27 to TRBJ2-7; 10 nucleotides agree with TRBD1. V was clipped by 1 base and J by 3 bases; unmatched bases: 6. Germline V lookup: CDR1 MNHEY, CDR2 SMNVEV (reference sequence). The CDR3 spans 16 residues. The CDR3 protein is CASSLYPGTGDYEQYF. The CDR3 nucleotides are TGTGCCAGCAGTTTATACCCCGGGACAGGGGACTACGAGCAGTACTTC.

This clone is termed medium-sized (0.01 to 0.1%). The chain is built from TRBV15 and TRBJ2-7; 9 nucleotides agree with TRBD1. With V trimmed by 3 bases and J by 5 bases, 11 bases remained unmatched. The CDR3 runs 16 residues. Looked up from germline, CDR1 is LNHNV and CDR2 is YYDKDF (reference sequence). The CDR3 loop reads CATSSRIGTGSDEQYF. CDR3 coding DNA: TGTGCCACCAGCAGTCGGATCGGGACAGGGTCAGACGAGCAGTACTTC.

CDR3 amino acids: CASTRDSSNTGELFF. The CDR3, as DNA: TGTGCCAGCACCCGGGACAGCTCGAACACCGGGGAGCTGTTTTTT. This chain uses TRBV25-1 with TRBJ2-2, with 7 bases fitting TRBD1. Looked up from germline, CDR1 is MGHDK and CDR2 is SYGVNS. The CDR3 is 15 residues long. V was clipped by 7 bases and J by 0 bases; unmatched bases: 5.

The V gene is TRBV5-3, the J gene TRBJ2-5; 8 positions match TRBD2. TRBV5-3 is sorted into the ORF group, with uncertain function. The J segment lost 4 bases and the V segment lost 1 base, leaving 24 bases of the junction unmatched. The CDR3 is 21 residues long. The CDR3 nucleotides read TGTGCCAGAAGCTTGACCCAGCGGGGGACGATCACGTTAGGCGTGGGAGAGACCCAGTACTTC. Its protein product is CARSLTQRGTITLGVGETQYF.

Only a few counts were recorded for this clone. This may come from a read error, since a much larger clone is one base off. The sample has other DNA sequences that encode this CDR3 too. V is TRBV30 and J is TRBJ1-5, with D possibly TRBD1 on 5 matching bases. Trimming took 5 bases from V and 4 from J, leaving 9 bases between them. Germline V CDR1 and CDR2: GTSNPN, SVGIG (reference sequence). This CDR3 spans 12 amino acids. CDR3 coding DNA: TGTGCCTGGCGGTCAGGGAATCAGCCCCAGCATTTT. This encodes CAWRSGNQPQHF.

V is TRBV19 and J is TRBJ2-7; 14 nucleotides match TRBD2. The CDR3 is made up of 16 amino acids. Germline assignment: CDR1 LNHDA and CDR2 SQIVND (reference sequence). V dropped 9 bases and J dropped 0; count of bases not matched to a gene: 7. The CDR3 DNA is TGTGCCAGCCTGGGACTAGCGGGGGACCACTCCTACGAGCAGTACTTC. This translates into CASLGLAGDHSYEQYF.

This clone was seen at least ten times. The chain links TRBV5-8 to TRBJ1-3; D is unclear. This CDR3 contains 15 residues. V gave up 3 bases and J gave up 0 bases, with 10 bases separating them. CDR1 and CDR2 from the germline V gene are SGHTS and YDEGEE. The CDR3 DNA is TGTGCCAGCAGCTCCGGGTTCCTCTCTGGAAACACCATATATTTT. This codes for CASSSGFLSGNTIYF. The entire variable domain, with the rest obtained from reference TRBV5-8 and TRBJ1-3, is as follows: EAGVTQSPTHLIKTRGQQATLRCSPISGHTSVYWYQQALGLGLQFLLWYDEGEERNRGNFPPRFSGRQFPNYSSELNVNALELEDSALYLCASSSGFLSGNTIYFGEGSWLTVV.

The chain employs TRBV4-1 and TRBJ2-2; possible D gene TRBD2, 7 bases. V was shortened by 0 bases and J by 3 bases, with 14 bases between the two germline ends. The CDR3 spans 17 residues. The V gene's germline CDR1 is MGHRA and CDR2 YSYEKL. The CDR3 region has the DNA TGCGCCAGCAGCCAAGATGGGGGGGGCTGGGACACCGGGGAGCTGTTTTTT. Protein sequence: CASSQDGGGWDTGELFF.

This rearrangement joins TRBV6-5 to TRBJ2-7, with 7 bases aligning to TRBD1. V shed 6 bases, J shed 2 bases, and the junction held 10 bases outside the gene matches. CDR1 is MNHEY and CDR2 is SVGAGI in the germline V gene. This CDR3 spans 15 amino acids. CDR3 nucleotide sequence: TGTGCCAGCAGCCTGGGACAGAGTGATACCTACGAGCAGTACTTC. Amino acid sequence: CASSLGQSDTYEQYF.

The V gene is TRBV7-2, the J gene TRBJ2-3, with 8 bases identical to TRBD2. Germline CDR1 SGHTA, CDR2 FQGNSA. There are 16 residues in the CDR3. Losses at the gene ends were 7 bases for V and 2 bases for J; bases not matched to a gene: 11. CDR3 nucleotides: TGTGCCAGCACCCAACGGGAGGGATTGGACACAGATACGCAGTATTTT. Translated, it gives CASTQREGLDTDTQYF. Together with reference TRBV7-2 and TRBJ2-3, the CDR3 gives the full variable domain: GAGVSQSPSNKVTEKGKDVELRCDPISGHTALYWYRQSLGQGLEFLIYFQGNSAPDKSGLPSDRFSAERTGGSVSTLTIQRTQQEDSAVYLCASTQREGLDTDTQYFGPGTRLTVL.

The rearrangement links TRBV2 to TRBJ1-6; D not certain. This CDR3 spans 13 amino acids. CDR1 and CDR2 (germline): SNHLY, FYNNEI. Deletions cut 5 bases from V and 12 bases from J, with 14 bases between. CDR3 in amino acids: CASSRDSGEPLHF. CDR3 DNA: TGTGCCAGCAGTAGAGACTCGGGTGAACCCCTCCACTTT. The full variable domain, with the rest looked up from reference TRBV2 and TRBJ1-6, is EPEVTQTPSHQVTQMGQEVILRCVPISNHLYFYWYRQILGQKVEFLVSFYNNEISEKSEIFDDQFSVERPDGSNFTLKIRSTKLEDSAMYFCASSRDSGEPLHFGNGTRLTVT.

This clone has only one observation. The genes are TRBV2 and TRBJ1-4; 8 positions agree with TRBD1. The CDR3 sequence is 14 residues long. Germline CDR1 and CDR2: SNHLY and FYNNEI. V lost 4 bases to trimming and J lost 7 bases; unmatched junction nucleotides: 5. CDR3 nucleotides: TGTGCCAGCAGTGGACAGGGGATGGGTGAAAAACTGTTTTTT. It encodes CASSGQGMGEKLFF.

This chain uses TRBV29-1 with TRBJ1-6, with a tentative D call TRBD1 (5 bases). CDR3 length equals 14 residues. V lost 7 bases and J 5 bases, leaving 15 bases between the germline ends. Germline V lookup: CDR1 SQVTM, CDR2 ANQGSEA. CDR3 in amino acids: CSAREDPHNSPLHF. CDR3 nucleotide sequence: TGCAGCGCCAGGGAGGACCCTCATAATTCACCCCTCCACTTT.

A few counts support this clone. The CDR3 sequence is CASSSQGQGSNTEAFF. In nucleotides, the CDR3 is TGTGCCAGCAGCTCCCAGGGCCAGGGGTCGAACACTGAAGCTTTCTTT. The chain uses TRBV7-3 and TRBJ1-1; a weak D match, TRBD1 (6 bases). Germline CDR1 is SGHTA and CDR2 is FQGTGA. Deletions cut 4 bases from V and 1 base from J, with 16 bases between. The CDR3 runs 16 residues.

CDR3 DNA sequence: TGTGCCAGCAGTGGAAGTATAGAGGACACCTTC. Its translation: CASSGSIEDTF. The chain recombines TRBV2 with TRBJ1-2; D remains unclear. Per germline, CDR1 SNHLY and CDR2 FYNNEI. V gave up 4 bases and J gave up 12 bases, with 12 bases separating them. The CDR3 contains 11 residues.

The gene calls are TRBV27 and TRBJ1-2; D remains unclear. Germline V gene sequence: CDR1 MNHEY, CDR2 SMNVEV (reference sequence). The V end lost 4 bases, the J end lost 4 bases, and 10 bases lay between the germline ends. This CDR3 region has 13 residues. CDR3 residues: CASSWGVGYGYTF. The CDR3 region has the DNA TGTGCCAGCAGTTGGGGAGTTGGCTATGGCTACACCTTC.

The rearrangement uses TRBV5-1 and TRBJ1-4; no firm D call. This CDR3 spans 16 amino acids. Trimming removed 0 bases from V and 0 bases from J, with 9 bases in between. Germline lookup yields CDR1 SGHRS and CDR2 YFSETQ. The CDR3 region has the DNA TGCGCCAGCAGCTTGGGCACAGTTTCAACTAATGAAAAACTGTTTTTT. Its translation: CASSLGTVSTNEKLFF. Full variable domain (rest looked up from reference TRBV5-1 and TRBJ1-4): KAGVTQTPRYLIKTRGQQVTLSCSPISGHRSVSWYQQTPGQGLQFLFEYFSETQRNKGNFPGRFSGRQFSNSRSEMNVSTLELGDSALYLCASSLGTVSTNEKLFFGSGTQLSVL.